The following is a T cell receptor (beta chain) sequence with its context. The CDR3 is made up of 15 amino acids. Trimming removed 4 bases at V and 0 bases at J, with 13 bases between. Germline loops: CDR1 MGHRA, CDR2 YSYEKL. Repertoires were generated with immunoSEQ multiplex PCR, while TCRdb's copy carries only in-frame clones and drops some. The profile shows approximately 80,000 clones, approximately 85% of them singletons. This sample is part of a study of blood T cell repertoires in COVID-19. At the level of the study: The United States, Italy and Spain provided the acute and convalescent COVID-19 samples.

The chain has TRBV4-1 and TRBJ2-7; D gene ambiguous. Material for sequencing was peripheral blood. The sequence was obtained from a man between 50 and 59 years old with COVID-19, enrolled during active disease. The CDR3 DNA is TGCGCCAGCAGCCCAAGTCACATTTACTCCTACGAGCAGTACTTC. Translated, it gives CASSPSHIYSYEQYF.